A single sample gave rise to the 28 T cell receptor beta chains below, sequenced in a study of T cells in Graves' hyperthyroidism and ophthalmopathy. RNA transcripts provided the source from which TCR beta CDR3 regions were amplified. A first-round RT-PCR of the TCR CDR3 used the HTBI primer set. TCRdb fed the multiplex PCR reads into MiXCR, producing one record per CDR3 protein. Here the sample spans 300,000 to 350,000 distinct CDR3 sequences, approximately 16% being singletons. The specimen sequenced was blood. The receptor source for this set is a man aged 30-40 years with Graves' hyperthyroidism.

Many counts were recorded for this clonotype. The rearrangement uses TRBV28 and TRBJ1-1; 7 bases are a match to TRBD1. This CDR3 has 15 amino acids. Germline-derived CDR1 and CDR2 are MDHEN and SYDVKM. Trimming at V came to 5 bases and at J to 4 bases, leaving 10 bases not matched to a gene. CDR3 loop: CASSVDREWSTEAFF. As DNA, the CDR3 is TGTGCCAGCAGTGTTGACAGGGAATGGAGCACTGAAGCTTTCTTT. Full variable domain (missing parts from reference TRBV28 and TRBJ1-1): DVKVTQSSRYLVKRTGEKVFLECVQDMDHENMFWYRQDPGLGLRLIYFSYDVKMKEKGDIPEGYSVSREKKERFSLILESASTNQTSMYLCASSVDREWSTEAFFGQGTRLTVV.

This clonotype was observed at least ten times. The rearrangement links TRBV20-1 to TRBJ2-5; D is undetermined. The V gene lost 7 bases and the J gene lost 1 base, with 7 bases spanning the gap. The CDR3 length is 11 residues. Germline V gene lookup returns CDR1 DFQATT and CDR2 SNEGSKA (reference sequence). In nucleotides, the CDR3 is TGCAGTGTAAGTGCCCAAGAGACCCAGTACTTC. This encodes CSVSAQETQYF.

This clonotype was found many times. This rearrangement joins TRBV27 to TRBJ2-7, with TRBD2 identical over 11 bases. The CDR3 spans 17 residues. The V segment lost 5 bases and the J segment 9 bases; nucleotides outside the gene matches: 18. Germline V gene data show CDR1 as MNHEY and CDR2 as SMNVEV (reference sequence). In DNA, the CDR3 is TGTGCCAGCAGTCTCACTGGAGAGGCTAGCGGGAGGTTTTGGCAGTACTTC. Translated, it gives CASSLTGEASGRFWQYF.

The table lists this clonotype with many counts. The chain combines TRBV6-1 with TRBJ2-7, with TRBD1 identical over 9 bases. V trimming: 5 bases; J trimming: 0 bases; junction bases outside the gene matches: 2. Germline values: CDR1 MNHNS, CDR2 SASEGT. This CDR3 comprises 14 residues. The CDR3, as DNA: TGTGCCAGCAGTATGGACAGGGGCTCCTACGAGCAGTACTTC. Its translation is CASSMDRGSYEQYF.

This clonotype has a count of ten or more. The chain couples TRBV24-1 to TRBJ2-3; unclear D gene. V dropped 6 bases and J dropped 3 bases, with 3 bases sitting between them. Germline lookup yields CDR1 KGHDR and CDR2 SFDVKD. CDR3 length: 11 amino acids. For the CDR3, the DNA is TGTGCCACCAGTCTTACAGATACGCAGTATTTT. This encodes CATSLTDTQYF.

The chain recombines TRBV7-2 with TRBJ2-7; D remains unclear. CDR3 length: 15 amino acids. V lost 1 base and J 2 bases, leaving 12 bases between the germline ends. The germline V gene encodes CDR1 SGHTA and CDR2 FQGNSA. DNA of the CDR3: TGTGCCAGCAGCTTAGTAATACAGCCTACCTACGAGCAGTACTTC. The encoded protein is CASSLVIQPTYEQYF.

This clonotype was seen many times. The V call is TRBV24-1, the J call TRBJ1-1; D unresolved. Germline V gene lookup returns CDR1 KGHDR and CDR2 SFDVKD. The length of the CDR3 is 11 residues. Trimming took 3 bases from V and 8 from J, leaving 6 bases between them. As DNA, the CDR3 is TGTGCCACCAGTGATGGACGGGAAGCTTTCTTT. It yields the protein CATSDGREAFF.

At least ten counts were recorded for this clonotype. The CDR3 sequence is CSVIRVTEAFF. CDR3 nucleotides: TGCAGCGTGATTAGAGTAACTGAAGCTTTCTTT. The chain joins TRBV29-1 to TRBJ1-1, with D hard to call. The CDR3 runs 11 residues. Germline CDR1 is SQVTM and CDR2 is ANQGSEA. Trimming took 6 bases from V and 5 from J, leaving 10 bases between them. Variable domain in full (rest from reference TRBV29-1 and TRBJ1-1): SAVISQKPSRDICQRGTSLTIQCQVDSQVTMMFWYRQQPGQSLTLIATANQGSEATYESGFVIDKFPISRPNLTFSTLTVSNMSPEDSSIYLCSVIRVTEAFFGQGTRLTVV.

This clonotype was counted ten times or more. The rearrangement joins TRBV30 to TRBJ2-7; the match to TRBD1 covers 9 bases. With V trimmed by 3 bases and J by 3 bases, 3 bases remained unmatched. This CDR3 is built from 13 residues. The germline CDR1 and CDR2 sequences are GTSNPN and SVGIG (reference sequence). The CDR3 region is CAWRPGQGYEQYF. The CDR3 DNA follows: TGTGCCTGGAGACCGGGACAGGGCTACGAGCAGTACTTC.

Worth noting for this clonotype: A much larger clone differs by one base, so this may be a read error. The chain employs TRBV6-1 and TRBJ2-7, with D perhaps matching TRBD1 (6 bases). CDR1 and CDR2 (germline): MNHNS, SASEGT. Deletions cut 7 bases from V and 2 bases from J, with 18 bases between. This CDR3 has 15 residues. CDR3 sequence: CASKRGGRGAYEQYF. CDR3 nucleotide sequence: TGTGCCAGCAAAAGAGGGGGTCGAGGGGCCTACGAGCAGTACTTC.

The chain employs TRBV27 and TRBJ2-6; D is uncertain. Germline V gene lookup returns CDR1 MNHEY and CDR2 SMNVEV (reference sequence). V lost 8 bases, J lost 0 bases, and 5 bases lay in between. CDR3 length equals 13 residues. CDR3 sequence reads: CASRLSGANVLTF. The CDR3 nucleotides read TGTGCCAGCCGACTCTCTGGGGCCAACGTCCTGACTTTC. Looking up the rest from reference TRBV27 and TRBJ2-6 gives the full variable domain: EAQVTQNPRYLITVTGKKLTVTCSQNMNHEYMSWYRQDPGLGLRQIYYSMNVEVTDKGDVPEGYKVSRKEKRNFPLILESPSPNQTSLYFCASRLSGANVLTFGAGSRLTVL.

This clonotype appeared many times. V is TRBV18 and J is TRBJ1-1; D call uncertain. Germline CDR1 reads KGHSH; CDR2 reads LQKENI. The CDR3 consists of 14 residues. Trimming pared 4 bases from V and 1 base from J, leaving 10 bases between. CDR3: CASSQAAANTEAFF. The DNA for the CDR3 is TGTGCCAGCTCACAAGCAGCGGCGAACACTGAAGCTTTCTTT.

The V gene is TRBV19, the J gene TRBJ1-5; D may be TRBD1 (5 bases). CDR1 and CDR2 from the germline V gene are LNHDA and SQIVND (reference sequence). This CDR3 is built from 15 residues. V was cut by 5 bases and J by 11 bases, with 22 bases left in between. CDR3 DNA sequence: TGTGCCAGTAGTTCCCCAGCGGGACTCGGAGTTGCCCAGCATTTT. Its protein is CASSSPAGLGVAQHF. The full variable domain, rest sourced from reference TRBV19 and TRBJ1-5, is DGGITQSPKYLFRKEGQNVTLSCEQNLNHDAMYWYRQDPGQGLRLIYYSQIVNDFQKGDIAEGYSVSREKKESFPLTVTSAQKNPTAFYLCASSSPAGLGVAQHFGDGTRLSIL.

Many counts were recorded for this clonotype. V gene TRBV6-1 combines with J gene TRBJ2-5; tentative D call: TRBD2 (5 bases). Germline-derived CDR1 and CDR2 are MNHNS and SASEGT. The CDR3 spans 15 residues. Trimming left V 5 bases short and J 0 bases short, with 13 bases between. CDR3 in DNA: TGTGCCAGCAGTTACCCGTGGGGAGACCAAGAGACCCAGTACTTC. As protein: CASSYPWGDQETQYF.

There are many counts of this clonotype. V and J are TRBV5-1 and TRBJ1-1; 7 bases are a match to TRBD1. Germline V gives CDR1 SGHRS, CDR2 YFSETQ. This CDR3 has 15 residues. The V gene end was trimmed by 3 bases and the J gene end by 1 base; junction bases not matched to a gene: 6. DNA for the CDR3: TGCGCCAGCAGCTACACCGGGACAGAGAACACTGAAGCTTTCTTT. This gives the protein CASSYTGTENTEAFF.

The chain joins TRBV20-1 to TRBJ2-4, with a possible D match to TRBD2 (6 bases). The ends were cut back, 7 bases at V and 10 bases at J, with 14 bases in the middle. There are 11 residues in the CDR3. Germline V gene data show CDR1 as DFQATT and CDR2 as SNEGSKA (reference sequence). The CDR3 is CSVRSREIQYF. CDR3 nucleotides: TGCAGTGTCCGGAGTCGGGAGATTCAGTACTTC.

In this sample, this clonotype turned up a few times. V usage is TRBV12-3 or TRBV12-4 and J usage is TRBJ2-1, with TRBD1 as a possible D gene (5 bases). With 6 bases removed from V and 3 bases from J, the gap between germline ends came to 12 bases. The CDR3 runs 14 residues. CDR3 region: CASRGIGDYNEQFF. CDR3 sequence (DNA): TGTGCCAGCAGGGGGATAGGGGACTACAATGAGCAGTTCTTC.

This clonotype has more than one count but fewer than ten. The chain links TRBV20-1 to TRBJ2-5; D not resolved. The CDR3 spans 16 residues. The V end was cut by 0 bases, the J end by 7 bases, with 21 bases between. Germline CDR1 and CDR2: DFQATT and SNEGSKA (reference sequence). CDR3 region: CSAREASAAGWGTQYF. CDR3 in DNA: TGCAGTGCTAGAGAAGCGTCGGCCGCTGGGTGGGGGACCCAGTACTTC.

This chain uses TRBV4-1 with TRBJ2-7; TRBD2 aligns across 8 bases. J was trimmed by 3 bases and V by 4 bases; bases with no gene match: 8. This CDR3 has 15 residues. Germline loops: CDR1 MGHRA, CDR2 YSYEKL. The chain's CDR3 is CASSLTEAGVYEQYF. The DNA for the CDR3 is TGCGCCAGCAGCCTAACCGAAGCGGGAGTCTACGAGCAGTACTTC.

DNA for the CDR3: TGTGCTAGTGGTTTATTTCCAAGGGGAATTAGCAATCAGCCCCAGCATTTT. Translation gives CASGLFPRGISNQPQHF. This chain joins TRBV12-5 and TRBJ1-5; D might be TRBD1 (5 bases). Germline CDR1 is LGHNT and CDR2 is FRNRAP. Deletions cut 3 bases from V and 0 bases from J, with 15 bases between. The CDR3 totals 17 residues.

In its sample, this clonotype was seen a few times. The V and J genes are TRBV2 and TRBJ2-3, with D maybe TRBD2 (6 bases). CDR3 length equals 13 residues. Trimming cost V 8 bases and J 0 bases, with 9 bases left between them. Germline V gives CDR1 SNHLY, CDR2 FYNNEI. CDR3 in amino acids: CASGAGSTDTQYF. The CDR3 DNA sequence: TGTGCCAGCGGAGCGGGTAGCACAGATACGCAGTATTTT.

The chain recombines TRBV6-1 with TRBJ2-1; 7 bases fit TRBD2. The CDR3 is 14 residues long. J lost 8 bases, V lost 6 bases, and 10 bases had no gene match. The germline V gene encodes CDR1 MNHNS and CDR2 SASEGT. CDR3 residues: CASSLRGLDYEQFF. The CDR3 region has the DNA TGTGCCAGCAGCCTTCGAGGACTAGACTATGAGCAGTTCTTC.

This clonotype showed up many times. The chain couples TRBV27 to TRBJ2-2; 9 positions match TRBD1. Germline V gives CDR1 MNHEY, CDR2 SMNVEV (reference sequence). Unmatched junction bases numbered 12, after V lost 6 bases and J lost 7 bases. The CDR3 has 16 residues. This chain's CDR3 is CASSYSTGGQNGELFF. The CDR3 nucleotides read TGTGCCAGCAGCTATTCGACAGGGGGGCAAAACGGGGAGCTGTTTTTT.

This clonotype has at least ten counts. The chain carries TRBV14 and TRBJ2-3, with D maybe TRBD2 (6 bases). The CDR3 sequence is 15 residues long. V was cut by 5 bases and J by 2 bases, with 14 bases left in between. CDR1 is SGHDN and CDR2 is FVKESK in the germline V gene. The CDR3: CASSAGTFFTDTQYF. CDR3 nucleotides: TGTGCCAGCAGCGCGGGGACTTTCTTCACAGATACGCAGTATTTT.

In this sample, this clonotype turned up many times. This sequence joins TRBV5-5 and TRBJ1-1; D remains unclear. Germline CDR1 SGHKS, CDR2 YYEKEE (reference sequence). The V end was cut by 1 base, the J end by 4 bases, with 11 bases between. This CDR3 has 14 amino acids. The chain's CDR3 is CASSLRWESTEAFF. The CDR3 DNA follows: TGTGCCAGCAGCTTGAGGTGGGAAAGCACTGAAGCTTTCTTT.

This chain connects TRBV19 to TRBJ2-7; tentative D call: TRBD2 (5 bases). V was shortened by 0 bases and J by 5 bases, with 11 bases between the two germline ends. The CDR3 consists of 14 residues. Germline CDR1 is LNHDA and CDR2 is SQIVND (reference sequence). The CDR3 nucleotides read TGTGCCAGTAGTATAGATAGTGTGGAGGACGAGCAGTACTTC. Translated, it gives CASSIDSVEDEQYF.

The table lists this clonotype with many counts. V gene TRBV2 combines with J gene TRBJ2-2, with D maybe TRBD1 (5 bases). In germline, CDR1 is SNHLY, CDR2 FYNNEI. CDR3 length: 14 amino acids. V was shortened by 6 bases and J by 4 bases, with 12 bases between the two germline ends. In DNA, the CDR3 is TGTGCCAGCAGCAGGGAAGGGATCACCGGGGAGCTGTTTTTT. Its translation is CASSREGITGELFF. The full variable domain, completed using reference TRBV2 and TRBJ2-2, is EPEVTQTPSHQVTQMGQEVILRCVPISNHLYFYWYRQILGQKVEFLVSFYNNEISEKSEIFDDQFSVERPDGSNFTLKIRSTKLEDSAMYFCASSREGITGELFFGEGSRLTVL.

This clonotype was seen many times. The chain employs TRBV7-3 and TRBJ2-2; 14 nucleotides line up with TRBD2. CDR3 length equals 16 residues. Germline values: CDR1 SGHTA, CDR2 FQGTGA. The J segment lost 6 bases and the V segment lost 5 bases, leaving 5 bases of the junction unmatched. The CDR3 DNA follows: TGTGCCAGCAGCCCCCGACTAGCGGGAGGGGCCGGGGAGCTGTTTTTT. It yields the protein CASSPRLAGGAGELFF.